This T cell receptor (beta chain) was sequenced during a study of cytomegalovirus exposure and HLA in healthy donors (dated by TCRdb to 2015 to 2018). Study-level background: According to a later analysis, one platform produced both the roughly 130 validation repertoires and the 620 or so repertoires of the first cohort. High-throughput TCR immunosequencing, statistical association of individual TCRs with disease status, and machine learning were combined to predict cytomegalovirus infection status. A separate validation cohort of 100 to 150 different subjects was used in addition to the approximately 700-subject first cohort. The study was designed to test whether signatures of past pathogen exposure could be identified by cataloging public T cell receptors. The full study reports these points: It was suggested by the authors that the approach could potentially be generalized to other disease states and immunological phenotypes. In vitro tests confirmed that a few of the cytomegalovirus-associated TCR beta chains recognize cytomegalovirus antigens. Most TCR sequences were observed very rarely across donors, whereas some public TCRs were present in many individuals. Cytomegalovirus status was reported to be diagnosed by the classifier with high specificity and sensitivity in both the original and validation cohorts. In a later analysis, TCRs clustered in the first cohort were found to also tend to co-occur in the roughly 130 validation repertoires, with 90% to 95% of cluster scores above 0. All 130 or so repertoires were used to score co-occurrence in the validation cohort in a later analysis, because that analysis had no HLA typing for the cohort. The study gave a list of around 170 TCR beta chains associated with cytomegalovirus.

The germline V gene specifies SGHRS as CDR1 and YFSETQ as CDR2. Measured from the cysteine to the phenylalanine, the CDR3 is 14 residues long. This entry keeps only the CDR3 DNA: 42 bases, framed from base 1. Relative to germline, V is 5 bases shorter and J is 1 base shorter, with 12 bases between their ends. Donors formed part of the validation cohort, which comprised over a hundred subjects and was distinct from the first cohort of 550 to 850 subjects. With regard to this clone: This clone's antigen is unknown. No much larger clone exists at a distance of one base, and base qualities are not known.

The library was obtained by the immunoSEQ multiplex PCR assay. In the source study's methods: A statistical classification framework was built to diagnose cytomegalovirus status from the catalog of TCR beta chain sequences. This immuneACCESS table, as held by TCRdb, lists in-frame sequences with V and J called but not all clones. Of the missing ones, under half trace to an unresolved V gene in checked studies; the others have no known cause. Clone size and the V and J calls come from that table; the DNA yielded D and trimming. The sample table shows about 150,000 clones, and less than 95% are seen once. The ten largest make up 1.5% to 2% of the sample.

The sequenced sample was PBMCs. The TCR comes from a man in his late teens or twenties in good health and CMV-seropositive. The chain employs TRBV5-1 and TRBJ2-5, with TRBD2 tentatively as D gene (6 bases match). The CDR3 here reads CASSPGSTQETQYF. The DNA reads as follows: TGCGCCAGCAGTCCCGGGAGCACCCAAGAGACCCAGTACTTC.